One and the same sample provided the 13 T cell receptor beta chains below, sequenced in a study of cytomegalovirus exposure and HLA in healthy donors listed by TCRdb under 2017. The library was built by means of the immunoSEQ multiplex PCR assay. The multiplex PCR relied on a mix of 60 forward primers for TCR Vbeta segments and 13 reverse primers for TCR Jbeta segments. The table was pulled from immuneACCESS by TCRdb, which kept in-frame rearrangements only. Such tables lose some clones; where checked, under half of the loss comes from unresolved V genes, and the rest has no known cause. For this sample there are 150,000 to 200,000 clones; about four fifths appear just once. Together, the top ten hold 1% of the sample. Sequencing input: PBMCs. The receptors stem from a man aged 25 to 40 in good health and CMV-seronegative.

The chain links TRBV18 to TRBJ2-7, with D possibly TRBD1 on 5 matching bases. Germline CDR1 is KGHSH and CDR2 is LQKENI. The CDR3 consists of 13 residues. V was shortened by 4 bases and J by 2 bases, with 9 bases between the two germline ends. The chain's CDR3 is CASSHTQAYEQYF. As DNA, the CDR3 is TGTGCCAGCTCACACACACAGGCCTACGAGCAGTACTTC.

V usage is TRBV30 and J usage is TRBJ2-1, with 12 bases aligning to TRBD2. V was pared by 1 base and J by 5 bases, with 18 bases of the junction left unmatched. This CDR3 comprises 20 residues. Germline CDR1 is GTSNPN and CDR2 is SVGIG (reference sequence). The CDR3 DNA sequence: TGTGCCTGGAGTGGCTCCTCGTTCCTCGGGACTAGCGGGCTGGACAATGAGCAGTTCTTC. It specifies CAWSGSSFLGTSGLDNEQFF.

This clone was counted only a few times. This chain links TRBV21-1 with TRBJ2-5; the table's D call of TRBD2 was not tested on the DNA. TRBV21-1 is deemed a pseudogene. The CDR3 has 11 residues. CDR3 coding DNA: TGTGCCAGCAGCAGAGAGGAGACCCAGTACTTC. Translated: CASSREETQYF.

The rearrangement uses TRBV4-1 and TRBJ2-1; 9 bases are shared with TRBD2. The CDR3 sequence is 17 residues long. With 0 bases clipped from V and 7 bases from J, the junction kept 10 bases outside the gene matches. Germline V gene lookup returns CDR1 MGHRA and CDR2 YSYEKL. The CDR3 sequence is CASSQELLAGVLNEQFF. In DNA form, the CDR3 reads TGCGCCAGCAGCCAAGAACTCTTAGCGGGGGTCTTGAATGAGCAGTTCTTC.

The rearrangement uses TRBV7-9 and TRBJ2-1; the D is unclear. Per the germline V gene, CDR1 is SEHNR and CDR2 is FQNEAQ (reference sequence). V gave up 5 bases and J gave up 3 bases, with 8 bases separating them. CDR3 size: 13 residues. CDR3: CASSPQNYNEQFF. As DNA, the CDR3 is TGTGCCAGCAGCCCTCAGAACTACAATGAGCAGTTCTTC.

The rearrangement uses TRBV5-1 and TRBJ2-7, with 7 nucleotides matching TRBD1. With 5 bases clipped from V and 4 bases from J, the junction kept 9 bases outside the gene matches. Looked up from germline, CDR1 is SGHRS and CDR2 is YFSETQ. The CDR3 is 14 residues long. The CDR3 sequence: CASSSTGQIYEQYF. CDR3 coding DNA: TGCGCCAGCAGTTCGACAGGGCAAATTTACGAGCAGTACTTC.

This rearrangement joins TRBV10-3 to TRBJ2-7, with D tentatively TRBD1 (5 bases). Trimming stripped 3 bases from V and 7 bases from J, with 10 bases between. The CDR3 has 12 amino acids. Germline CDR1 is ENHRY and CDR2 is SYGVKD. As DNA, the CDR3 is TGTGCCATCAGTGACAGGGCTTTTGAGCAGTACTTC. This encodes CAISDRAFEQYF.

The chain combines TRBV25-1 with TRBJ1-4; D unclear. Germline assignment: CDR1 MGHDK and CDR2 SYGVNS. The CDR3 spans 13 residues. Trimming took 2 bases from V and 7 from J, leaving 8 bases between them. This CDR3 is CASSETNSEKLFF. The CDR3 DNA reads TGTGCCAGCAGTGAAACGAACAGTGAAAAACTGTTTTTT.

This sequence joins TRBV9 and TRBJ1-1; 8 bases fit TRBD1. J gave up 5 bases and V 0 bases, and 6 bases lay outside the gene matches. The CDR3 is 15 amino acids. CDR1 is SGDLS, CDR2 YYNGEE, per germline. The DNA of the CDR3 is TGTGCCAGCAGCGTAGCCCCAGGGGGCGAAACTGAAGCTTTCTTT. The encoded protein is CASSVAPGGETEAFF. Combining the CDR3 with reference TRBV9 and TRBJ1-1 gives the whole variable domain DSGVTQTPKHLITATGQRVTLRCSPRSGDLSVYWYQQSLDQGLQFLIQYYNGEERAKGNILERFSAQQFPDLHSELNLSSLELGDSALYFCASSVAPGGETEAFFGQGTRLTVV.

In nucleotides, the CDR3 is TGTGCCACCAGCAGAGAACTAGCGGGAGTAGGTGAGCAGTTCTTC. Its protein product is CATSRELAGVGEQFF. The gene calls are TRBV15 and TRBJ2-1, with 11 bases aligning to TRBD2. Germline CDR1 reads LNHNV; CDR2 reads YYDKDF (reference sequence). The CDR3 has 15 amino acids. The trim removed 0 bases at V and 9 bases at J, leaving 4 bases unmatched. The full variable domain, its missing parts supplied by reference TRBV15 and TRBJ2-1, is DAMVIQNPRYQVTQFGKPVTLSCSQTLNHNVMYWYQQKSSQAPKLLFHYYDKDFNNEADTPDNFQSRRPNTSFCFLDIRSPGLGDTAMYLCATSRELAGVGEQFFGPGTRLTVL.

V and J are TRBV21-1 and TRBJ2-7; the table names TRBD2, a call not compared with the DNA. TRBV21-1 has pseudogene status. The CDR3 loop spans 15 amino acids. CDR3: CASSKFDSGVREQYF. CDR3 nucleotide sequence: TGTGCCAGCAGCAAATTCGATAGCGGGGTGCGCGAGCAGTACTTC.

The gene calls are TRBV28 and TRBJ2-1; D is perhaps TRBD2 (6 bases). The CDR3 consists of 14 residues. From germline, CDR1 is MDHEN and CDR2 SYDVKM. Trimming removed 2 bases from V and 5 bases from J, with 10 bases in between. Here the CDR3 reads CASSLGTLNNEQFF. CDR3 DNA sequence: TGTGCCAGCAGTTTAGGGACTTTGAACAATGAGCAGTTCTTC.

The chain combines TRBV28 with TRBJ1-6; D call uncertain. The CDR3 consists of 14 residues. Trimming pared 6 bases from V and 4 bases from J, leaving 10 bases between. Germline lookup yields CDR1 MDHEN and CDR2 SYDVKM. The CDR3 bases are TGTGCCAGCAGCCGAACGGAGTATAATTCACCCCTCCACTTT. Residues: CASSRTEYNSPLHF.